The 13 T cell receptor beta chains presented below share a single source sample, sequenced in a study of shared clonotypes between healthy human individuals. TCRdb's table, derived via immunoSEQ multiplex PCR, lists solely in-frame clones and lacks some. Of more than 2 million clones in the sample, roughly 95% were seen once. As defined, naive CD8 cells were CD45RO-negative and positively selected for CCR7, with terminally differentiated effector memory CD45RA+ cells excluded. Specimen: naive CD8+ T cells from PBMCs. The source of these receptors is a man aged 18 to 29 in good health. Some clones in this sample may be carry-over from other donors' samples.

This chain links TRBV6-5 with TRBJ2-1; the D gene is possibly TRBD2 (6 bases). Between the trimmed V and J ends, which lost 2 bases and 7 bases, there was a span of 15 bases. Germline V gene sequence: CDR1 MNHEY, CDR2 SVGAGI. This CDR3 contains 15 residues. CDR3 loop: CASSYRAGSPNEQFF. The DNA for the CDR3 is TGTGCCAGCAGTTACCGAGCCGGGAGTCCGAATGAGCAGTTCTTC.

This sequence joins TRBV28 and TRBJ2-1; 13 bases align to TRBD2. The CDR3 length is 15 residues. CDR1 is MDHEN and CDR2 is SYDVKM in the germline V gene. V shed 3 bases, J shed 9 bases, and the junction held 5 bases outside the gene matches. In DNA, the CDR3 is TGTGCCAGCAGTTTCTGGACTAGCGGGAGCCCTGAGCAGTTCTTC. Its protein is CASSFWTSGSPEQFF.

Points on this clone: The sample contains more than one DNA sequence encoding this CDR3. V gene TRBV9 combines with J gene TRBJ2-7; no reliable D call. Germline assignment: CDR1 SGDLS and CDR2 YYNGEE. This CDR3 spans 14 amino acids. The V and J ends lost 0 bases and 2 bases respectively, with 9 bases between them. The CDR3 here is CASSVGIGTYEQYF. In DNA form, the CDR3 reads TGTGCCAGCAGCGTAGGAATAGGGACCTACGAGCAGTACTTC.

The chain is built from TRBV7-9 and TRBJ2-2, with D perhaps given as TRBD1 or TRBD2 (6 bases each). The V and J ends lost 10 bases and 2 bases respectively, with 17 bases between them. Per germline, CDR1 SEHNR and CDR2 FQNEAQ (reference sequence). The CDR3 is made up of 15 amino acids. CDR3 residues: CAMLGGEPNTGELFF. The CDR3 DNA is TGTGCCATGCTGGGGGGCGAACCTAACACCGGGGAGCTGTTTTTT.

The chain combines TRBV9 with TRBJ2-5, with no clear D. The CDR3 contains 14 residues. V was cut by 0 bases and J by 4 bases, with 10 bases left in between. Germline-derived CDR1 and CDR2 are SGDLS and YYNGEE. The CDR3 nucleotides read TGTGCCAGCAGCGTAGGGCAGAACAGAGAGACCCAGTACTTC. Translated, it gives CASSVGQNRETQYF.

The genes are TRBV5-1 and TRBJ2-2, with 8 bases aligning to TRBD2. The CDR3 length is 18 residues. Germline assignment: CDR1 SGHRS and CDR2 YFSETQ. V dropped 0 bases and J dropped 4; count of bases not matched to a gene: 11. This CDR3 reads CASSLVRPGGPPTGELFF. The CDR3 DNA is TGCGCCAGCAGCTTGGTGCGGCCGGGAGGGCCCCCCACCGGGGAGCTGTTTTTT.

V and J are TRBV2 and TRBJ2-7; tentatively, D is TRBD1 (5 bases). Germline CDR1 SNHLY, CDR2 FYNNEI. Trimming removed 7 bases from V and 3 bases from J, with 25 bases in between. The CDR3 contains 17 residues. DNA for the CDR3: TGTGCCAGCACCCAGGCAGGGCTTCCCCCCTCCCTCTACGAGCAGTACTTC. The encoded protein is CASTQAGLPPSLYEQYF.

The DNA of the CDR3 is TGCGCCAGCAGCCAAGTCTGGCGGGAGGGCAGAGATGAGCAGTTCTTC. This sequence encodes CASSQVWREGRDEQFF. The rearrangement joins TRBV4-1 to TRBJ2-1; TRBD2 agrees at 9 bases. CDR1 and CDR2 from the germline V gene are MGHRA and YSYEKL. The trim removed 1 base at V and 8 bases at J, leaving 9 bases unmatched. The CDR3 sequence is 16 residues long.

The chain joins TRBV28 to TRBJ2-4; D remains ambiguous. Germline assignment: CDR1 MDHEN and CDR2 SYDVKM. The germline V and J ends were trimmed by 3 bases and 7 bases, with 16 bases remaining between them. There are 15 residues in the CDR3. The CDR3 here is CASSLVTVGLNIQYF. DNA of the CDR3: TGTGCCAGCAGTTTGGTTACAGTCGGTTTGAACATTCAGTACTTC.

V gene TRBV4-1 combines with J gene TRBJ2-7, with a weak D call TRBD1 (6 bases). This CDR3 spans 15 amino acids. Germline CDR1 and CDR2: MGHRA and YSYEKL. Trimming left V 0 bases short and J 9 bases short, with 18 bases between. DNA of the CDR3: TGCGCCAGCAGCCAAGACAGTACAGGGTGGATAGGGCAGTACTTC. Its protein product is CASSQDSTGWIGQYF.

The chain has TRBV7-2 and TRBJ2-1; maybe TRBD2 (5 bases). Deletions cut 4 bases from V and 5 bases from J, with 12 bases between. Germline V gene sequence: CDR1 SGHTA, CDR2 FQGNSA. CDR3 length: 14 amino acids. CDR3: CASSSIRGHNEQFF. The CDR3 coding sequence is TGTGCCAGCAGCTCCATCCGAGGGCACAATGAGCAGTTCTTC.

The chain uses TRBV29-1 and TRBJ2-2; D not certain. This CDR3 comprises 15 residues. V dropped 0 bases and J dropped 2 bases, with 10 bases sitting between them. Looked up from germline, CDR1 is SQVTM and CDR2 is ANQGSEA. The CDR3 is CSVEDGGFNTGELFF. As DNA, the CDR3 is TGCAGCGTTGAAGATGGTGGGTTTAACACCGGGGAGCTGTTTTTT.

V usage is TRBV27 and J usage is TRBJ2-7, with D tentatively TRBD1 or TRBD2 (5 bases each). This CDR3 comprises 15 residues. Per germline, CDR1 MNHEY and CDR2 SMNVEV (reference sequence). Trimming took 7 bases from V and 3 from J, leaving 19 bases between them. This CDR3 is CASTSGHSSYYEQYF. The CDR3 region has the DNA TGTGCCAGCACCTCGGGGCATTCGTCTTACTACGAGCAGTACTTC.